This record concerns one T cell receptor (beta chain) sequence. Its antigen is unknown. Sequenced by immunoSEQ multiplex PCR; TCRdb stores in-frame clones only, minus some. The sample gives tens of thousands of clones, roughly nine tenths of which show up once; 2% to 3% is in the top ten. These data are taken from a study of graft-versus-host responses after intestinal transplantation. The CDR3 is 14 amino acids. The V and J ends lost 4 bases and 4 bases, in that order; junction bases with no gene match: 6. The germline V gene encodes CDR1 SQVTM and CDR2 ANQGSEA. The chain couples TRBV29-1 to TRBJ1-2; TRBD1 aligns across 10 bases. Sequencing used unstimulated CD8+ T cells sorted from spleen or lymph node cells, obtained before intestinal transplant. This sequence was found in a human donor who received an intestinal transplant. CDR3 sequence (DNA): TGCAGCGTTGCTGACAGGGGGCTAATCTATGGCTACACCTTC. This gives the protein CSVADRGLIYGYTF.